This is a list of T cell receptor beta chains from one sample in a study of T cells expressing NK-cell markers. No DNA is given; TCRdb re-called the 5' RACE reads and lists each CDR3 protein once. The sample data list 150,000 to 180,000 distinct CDR3 sequences. Sequenced: blood T cells: a sorted CD56 or NKG2C T cell subset, CD4+ or CD8+ T cells, or bulk PBMC T cells (not recorded which). These receptors originate from a woman aged 50 to 65 in good health. The CDR3 runs from the conserved cysteine through the conserved F or W. Fields, in order: clone size, V gene, J gene, CDR3 protein. A row's size may be missing; if present it is once, few, many or a size class.

clone_size: -
v_call: TRBV24-1
j_call: TRBJ2-2
cdr3_aa: CAVGRNSNTGELFF

clone_size: -
v_call: TRBV7-8
j_call: TRBJ2-7
cdr3_aa: CASSYRGQGVSYEQYF

clone_size: -
v_call: TRBV29-1
j_call: TRBJ1-1
cdr3_aa: CSVETGANTEAFF

clone_size: -
v_call: TRBV7-2
j_call: TRBJ2-7
cdr3_aa: CASSLWGLAGGYEQYF

clone_size: -
v_call: TRBV9
j_call: TRBJ2-1
cdr3_aa: CASSVEGFSNYEQFF

clone_size: -
v_call: TRBV7-9
j_call: TRBJ2-1
cdr3_aa: CASSFLSGSVNEQFF

clone_size: -
v_call: TRBV30
j_call: TRBJ2-3
cdr3_aa: CAWTPIGAADTDTQYF

clone_size: -
v_call: TRBV6-5
j_call: TRBJ2-1
cdr3_aa: CASSSGRDYNEQFF

clone_size: medium-sized
v_call: TRBV12-3/TRBV12-4
j_call: TRBJ2-7
cdr3_aa: CASSAQLAGGPYEQYF

clone_size: -
v_call: TRBV29-1
j_call: TRBJ1-4
cdr3_aa: CSATTNEKLFF

clone_size: -
v_call: TRBV7-9
j_call: TRBJ2-1
cdr3_aa: CASSLNRENEQFF

clone_size: -
v_call: TRBV7-3
j_call: TRBJ2-1
cdr3_aa: CASSPQGYNEQFF

clone_size: -
v_call: TRBV20-1
j_call: TRBJ2-1
cdr3_aa: CSARALDIGEGPNEQFF

clone_size: -
v_call: TRBV12-3/TRBV12-4
j_call: TRBJ1-1
cdr3_aa: CASSLARGLSMNTEAFF

clone_size: -
v_call: TRBV6-5
j_call: TRBJ2-3
cdr3_aa: CASSLLTSGSGDTQYF

clone_size: -
v_call: TRBV27
j_call: TRBJ2-7
cdr3_aa: CASSLSGLAELSYEQYF

clone_size: -
v_call: TRBV3-1
j_call: TRBJ2-5
cdr3_aa: CASSRLADQETQYF

clone_size: -
v_call: TRBV20-1
j_call: TRBJ1-1
cdr3_aa: CSARDLGSRANTEAFF

clone_size: -
v_call: TRBV10-3
j_call: TRBJ2-3
cdr3_aa: CAISGRLASSTDTQYF

clone_size: -
v_call: TRBV9
j_call: TRBJ2-3
cdr3_aa: CASSVRDPPDTQYF

clone_size: -
v_call: TRBV5-1
j_call: TRBJ1-2
cdr3_aa: CASSLSRQGIVNYGYTF

clone_size: -
v_call: TRBV7-9
j_call: TRBJ1-6
cdr3_aa: CASSLWNGILEDSPLHF

clone_size: -
v_call: TRBV7-2
j_call: TRBJ2-1
cdr3_aa: CATSPGQGAYEQFF

clone_size: -
v_call: TRBV7-3
j_call: TRBJ2-3
cdr3_aa: CASSPVGGVADTQYF

clone_size: -
v_call: TRBV29-1
j_call: TRBJ2-7
cdr3_aa: CSVTPVNYPSYEQYF

clone_size: -
v_call: TRBV5-5
j_call: TRBJ1-2
cdr3_aa: CASSPRGQGSYGYTF

clone_size: -
v_call: TRBV29-1
j_call: TRBJ2-3
cdr3_aa: CSASGSGSSTDTQYF

clone_size: -
v_call: TRBV27
j_call: TRBJ1-2
cdr3_aa: CASGSWEVYGYTF